The 14 T cell receptor beta chains presented below share a single source sample, sequenced in a study of cytomegalovirus exposure and HLA in healthy donors. This PCR relied on a set of 60 Vbeta primers and 13 Jbeta primers. TCRdb's copy holds only in-frame clones and misses some; the assay was immunoSEQ multiplex PCR. The sample contains around 100,000 clones, 55% to 75% of which appear only once. Sequencing was done on a sample of PBMCs. The receptor source for this set is a man aged 25-40 years in good health and CMV-seropositive.

The rearrangement uses TRBV5-1 and TRBJ2-2; D gene unclear. CDR3 size: 14 residues. V was shortened by 1 base and J by 7 bases, with 11 bases between the two germline ends. Germline V CDR1 and CDR2: SGHRS, YFSETQ. The CDR3 protein is CASSLTLTGGELFF. The CDR3 bases are TGCGCCAGCAGCTTGACTCTAACGGGCGGGGAGCTGTTTTTT.

The rearrangement links TRBV18 to TRBJ2-1; TRBD2 aligns across 11 bases. CDR1 is KGHSH, CDR2 LQKENI, per germline. This CDR3 contains 17 residues. The V and J ends lost 10 bases and 7 bases, in that order; junction bases with no gene match: 18. CDR3: CATTKSQPGLAANEQFF. The CDR3 DNA reads TGTGCCACCACAAAATCCCAACCGGGACTAGCGGCTAATGAGCAGTTCTTC.

This chain connects TRBV15 to TRBJ2-7; TRBD2 is a possible D gene (6 bases). Germline CDR1 and CDR2: LNHNV and YYDKDF (reference sequence). The CDR3 spans 15 residues. Trimming pared 5 bases from V and 7 bases from J, leaving 21 bases between. In nucleotides, the CDR3 is TGTGCCACCAGCGGGGGTCGGGCGGGGCCTTCTGAGCAGTACTTC. Translation: CATSGGRAGPSEQYF.

The chain links TRBV4-1 to TRBJ2-3; 9 positions match TRBD1. This CDR3 comprises 17 residues. V dropped 3 bases and J dropped 4; count of bases not matched to a gene: 11. Germline values: CDR1 MGHRA, CDR2 YSYEKL. The chain's CDR3 is CASSHRTGQGNADTQYF. CDR3 DNA sequence: TGCGCCAGCAGCCACCGAACGGGACAGGGAAACGCAGATACGCAGTATTTT.

The chain carries TRBV5-1 and TRBJ2-4; 8 bases agree with TRBD1. The CDR3 is 15 residues long. J was trimmed by 7 bases and V by 0 bases; bases with no gene match: 6. Per germline, CDR1 SGHRS and CDR2 YFSETQ. CDR3 in DNA: TGCGCCAGCAGCTTGGAGGCAGGGGGCTATAACATTCAGTACTTC. This sequence encodes CASSLEAGGYNIQYF. The whole variable domain, filled in from reference TRBV5-1 and TRBJ2-4, reads KAGVTQTPRYLIKTRGQQVTLSCSPISGHRSVSWYQQTPGQGLQFLFEYFSETQRNKGNFPGRFSGRQFSNSRSEMNVSTLELGDSALYLCASSLEAGGYNIQYFGAGTRLSVL.

This clone has just a few counts. J is TRBJ2-5 and V is TRBV5-6; the match to TRBD1 covers 8 bases. The CDR3 spans 14 residues. Germline CDR1 SGHDT, CDR2 YYEEEE. After removal of 4 bases from V and 5 bases from J, the junction contained 7 bases not matched to a gene. CDR3 in DNA: TGTGCCAGCAGCCCTACAACAGGGGGGGAGACCCAGTACTTC. Translated: CASSPTTGGETQYF.

V gene TRBV10-3 combines with J gene TRBJ2-5; a weak D match, TRBD2 (5 bases). CDR1 ENHRY and CDR2 SYGVKD come from the germline V gene. V lost 6 bases to trimming and J lost 5 bases, with 10 bases between them. The CDR3 is made up of 12 amino acids. CDR3 in DNA: TGTGCCATCAGAGGACTCGACGAGACCCAGTACTTC. This translates into CAIRGLDETQYF.

The chain combines TRBV10-1 with TRBJ2-3; the D gene is possibly TRBD2 (5 bases). The CDR3 extends over 16 amino acids. Germline CDR1 reads WNHNN; CDR2 reads SYGVQD (reference sequence). V gave up 3 bases and J gave up 6 bases, with 19 bases separating them. The chain's CDR3 is CASSEGWGGGGDTQYF. The CDR3 nucleotides read TGCGCCAGCAGTGAAGGATGGGGTGGAGGCGGGGATACGCAGTATTTT.

J is TRBJ1-6 and V is TRBV30; D is unresolved. This CDR3 has 11 residues. Germline-derived CDR1 and CDR2 are GTSNPN and SVGIG (reference sequence). V was clipped by 5 bases and J by 7 bases, with 6 bases between them. CDR3 coding DNA: TGTGCCTGGGAGGGAAATTCACCCCTCCACTTT. Its translation: CAWEGNSPLHF.

The chain combines TRBV27 with TRBJ1-6; D might be TRBD1 (5 bases). CDR1 is MNHEY and CDR2 is SMNVEV in the germline V gene (reference sequence). V lost 6 bases and J 5 bases, leaving 11 bases between the germline ends. This CDR3 has 14 amino acids. CDR3 coding DNA: TGTGCCAGCAGATTTATAGGGGATAATTCACCCCTCCACTTT. This translates into CASRFIGDNSPLHF.

V is TRBV5-5 and J is TRBJ2-7; TRBD2 matches at 7 bases. With 0 bases clipped from V and 2 bases from J, the junction kept 8 bases outside the gene matches. From germline, CDR1 is SGHKS and CDR2 YYEKEE (reference sequence). The CDR3 contains 16 residues. This CDR3 reads CASSLVQAGPAYEQYF. Written as DNA, the CDR3 is TGTGCCAGCAGCTTGGTCCAAGCGGGGCCCGCCTACGAGCAGTACTTC.

The chain has TRBV19 and TRBJ1-1, with TRBD1 matching over 8 bases. This CDR3 has 14 amino acids. Germline V gene lookup returns CDR1 LNHDA and CDR2 SQIVND (reference sequence). The V segment lost 1 base and the J segment 3 bases; nucleotides outside the gene matches: 1. As DNA, the CDR3 is TGTGCCAGTAGTATAGGACAGGGGTACACTGAAGCTTTCTTT. This translates into CASSIGQGYTEAFF.

The CDR3, as DNA: TGTGCCAGCAGCTTGACAAGGGGATCCTACGAGCAGTACTTC. This codes for CASSLTRGSYEQYF. The chain joins TRBV5-7 to TRBJ2-7; possibly TRBD1 for D (5 bases). TRBV5-7 is an ORF for which the function is uncertain. The CDR3 runs to 14 residues. The V gene lost 1 base and the J gene lost 1 base, with 9 bases spanning the gap.

CDR3 amino acids: CASSLISGGTYNEQFF. The CDR3 DNA sequence: TGCGCCAGCAGCTTGATAAGCGGGGGGACCTACAATGAGCAGTTCTTC. The V call is TRBV5-1, the J call TRBJ2-1, with 9 bases matching TRBD2. This CDR3 region has 16 residues. V lost 1 base to trimming and J lost 2 bases; unmatched junction nucleotides: 4. Germline assignment: CDR1 SGHRS and CDR2 YFSETQ.